Following are 26 T cell receptor beta chains from one sample sequenced in a study of T-cell reconstitution after alpha-beta-depleted transplantation in children. The TCRbeta library incorporated unique molecular identifiers. Each CDR3 protein gets one entry after TCRdb re-called the PCR reads with MiXCR. The sample consists of fewer than 550,000 distinct CDR3 sequences, around 10% of them appearing once. This specimen consisted of PBMCs, mostly from graft donor cells, obtained 180 days after TCRalphabeta/CD19-depleted stem cell transplant. These receptor sequences come from a female patient aged 2-10 years who had a stem cell transplant for aplastic anemia, so the T cells may come from the graft donor.

The J gene is TRBJ2-7, the V gene TRBV28; no firm D call. CDR3 length: 14 amino acids. CDR1 is MDHEN and CDR2 is SYDVKM in the germline V gene. V lost 5 bases to trimming and J lost 0 bases, with 11 bases between them. This CDR3 reads CASSPGRISYEQYF. The DNA for the CDR3 is TGTGCCAGCAGTCCTGGGCGGATCTCCTACGAGCAGTACTTC.

This clonotype was seen at least ten times. This chain links TRBV12-3 or TRBV12-4 with TRBJ2-3; 8 nucleotides line up with TRBD2. This CDR3 has 15 residues. The V and J ends lost 3 bases and 6 bases, in that order; junction bases with no gene match: 8. The DNA of the CDR3 is TGTGCCAGCAGTTTCGCCGGGACTAGAGATGATACGCAGTATTTT. Amino acids: CASSFAGTRDDTQYF.

The DNA of the CDR3 is TGTGCCAGCAGCTTTCTTAGCGGGTGTACCTACGAGCAGTACTTC. Translating gives CASSFLSGCTYEQYF. The rearrangement joins TRBV7-2 to TRBJ2-7; 7 nucleotides agree with TRBD2. The CDR3 has 15 residues. Trimming removed 3 bases from V and 2 bases from J; junction bases left unmatched: 7. Germline lookup yields CDR1 SGHTA and CDR2 FQGNSA.

The chain joins TRBV5-5 to TRBJ2-7; D possibly uses TRBD1 or TRBD2 (5 bases each). The germline V and J ends were trimmed by 0 bases and 7 bases, with 11 bases remaining between them. This CDR3 comprises 13 residues. Germline V lookup: CDR1 SGHKS, CDR2 YYEKEE (reference sequence). CDR3 region: CASSLDGGWEQYV. As DNA, the CDR3 is TGTGCCAGCAGCTTGGATGGGGGTTGGGAGCAGTACGTC.

The rearrangement joins TRBV20-1 to TRBJ2-7; D is unclear. CDR3 length: 13 amino acids. CDR1 and CDR2 (germline): DFQATT, SNEGSKA (reference sequence). Trimming pared 3 bases from V and 0 bases from J, leaving 9 bases between. The CDR3 region has the DNA TGCAGTGCTAGGGGCAGCTACTCCTACGAGCAGTACGTC. It encodes CSARGSYSYEQYV.

This clonotype occurred many times. The J gene is TRBJ2-3, the V gene TRBV29-1; D is possibly TRBD2 (6 bases). The CDR3 covers 13 residues. The germline gives CDR1 SQVTM, CDR2 ANQGSEA. Trimming left V 6 bases short and J 0 bases short, with 10 bases between. The CDR3 nucleotides read TGCAGCGTCGGGGGTCTTAGCACAGATACGCAGTATTTT. Translating gives CSVGGLSTDTQYF.

The CDR3 is CASSPSDRYPATNEKLFF. Written as DNA, the CDR3 is TGTGCCAGCAGCCCGTCGGACAGATACCCCGCAACTAATGAAAAACTGTTTTTT. The chain has TRBV3-1 and TRBJ1-4, with D possibly matching TRBD1 (6 bases). This CDR3 has 18 residues. V shed 4 bases and J shed 0 bases, with 18 bases lying between them. CDR1 and CDR2 (germline): LGHDT, YNNKEL (reference sequence).

This clonotype was seen more than once but under ten times. The chain uses TRBV20-1 and TRBJ2-1; perhaps D is TRBD1 or TRBD2 (5 bases each). The germline V gene encodes CDR1 DFQATT and CDR2 SNEGSKA (reference sequence). The CDR3 has 14 residues. The CDR3, as DNA: TGCATCCCCTGGAAGGGGACCTCCTACAATGAGCAGTTCTTC. This gives the protein CIPWKGTSYNEQFF.

The sample holds a few counts of this clonotype. This chain links TRBV7-2 with TRBJ1-4; TRBD1 matches 8 bases. The CDR3 is 15 residues long. With 1 base clipped from V and 8 bases from J, the junction kept 6 bases outside the gene matches. Germline V gene data show CDR1 as SGHTA and CDR2 as FQGNSA. The CDR3 nucleotides read TGTGCCAGCAGCTTAGGGACAGGGAGTTCGGAAAAACTGTTTTTT. Translating it yields CASSLGTGSSEKLFF.

CDR3 loop: CASSPPGRLAGAYEQYF. The CDR3 DNA reads TGTGCCAGCTCACCACCGGGCAGGCTAGCGGGAGCTTACGAGCAGTACTTC. This rearrangement joins TRBV18 to TRBJ2-7; 10 positions match TRBD2. The CDR3 extends over 17 amino acids. After removal of 0 bases from V and 4 bases from J, the junction contained 9 bases not matched to a gene. Per germline, CDR1 KGHSH and CDR2 LQKENI.

This clonotype was seen many times. This chain links TRBV11-3 with TRBJ2-3, with TRBD1 matching over 7 bases. This CDR3 has 15 residues. V lost 1 base to trimming and J lost 1 base; unmatched junction nucleotides: 2. Germline V gene data show CDR1 as SGHNT and CDR2 as YENEEA. CDR3: CASSLGTGGTDTQYF. CDR3 bases: TGTGCCAGCAGCTTAGGCACAGGGGGCACAGATACGCAGTATTTT. Full variable domain (missing parts from reference TRBV11-3 and TRBJ2-3): EAGVVQSPRYKIIEKKQPVAFWCNPISGHNTLYWYLQNLGQGPELLIRYENEEAVDDSQLPKDRFSAERLKGVDSTLKIQPAELGDSAVYLCASSLGTGGTDTQYFGPGTRLTVL.

V and J are TRBV15 and TRBJ2-1; 12 bases are a match to TRBD1. Germline V CDR1 and CDR2: LNHNV, YYDKDF (reference sequence). V lost 2 bases to trimming and J lost 7 bases; unmatched junction nucleotides: 6. The CDR3 is 16 residues long. DNA for the CDR3: TGTGCCACCAGCAGAAAGCCGGGACAGGGGGCGAATGAGCAGTTCTTC. Translated: CATSRKPGQGANEQFF. Complete variable domain (other parts from reference TRBV15 and TRBJ2-1): DAMVIQNPRYQVTQFGKPVTLSCSQTLNHNVMYWYQQKSSQAPKLLFHYYDKDFNNEADTPDNFQSRRPNTSFCFLDIRSPGLGDTAMYLCATSRKPGQGANEQFFGPGTRLTVL.

This chain uses TRBV12-3 or TRBV12-4 with TRBJ1-5; D ambiguous. V was pared by 3 bases and J by 4 bases, with 10 bases between. CDR3 size: 14 residues. This CDR3 is CASSFRVINQPQHF. In DNA form, the CDR3 reads TGTGCCAGCAGTTTTCGAGTAATTAATCAGCCCCAGCATTTT.

This clonotype was observed a handful of times. The J gene is TRBJ1-2, the V gene TRBV20-1; D not resolved. This CDR3 has 12 residues. The germline CDR1 and CDR2 sequences are DFQATT and SNEGSKA (reference sequence). Trimming removed 5 bases at V and 3 bases at J, with 10 bases between. CDR3 protein: CSAPGRYYGYTF. The CDR3 DNA reads TGCAGTGCTCCCGGGAGGTACTATGGCTACACCTTC.

This clonotype was counted at least ten times. The chain recombines TRBV29-1 with TRBJ2-6; 7 bases line up with TRBD1. Germline V gene sequence: CDR1 SQVTM, CDR2 ANQGSEA. The CDR3 is 18 residues long. Germline trimming cut 3 bases from V and 1 base from J; bases unmatched to any gene: 12. DNA for the CDR3: TGCAGCGTTGAGTGGTCCGGGACAGCTTCTTCTGGGGCCAACGTCCTGACTTTC. This encodes CSVEWSGTASSGANVLTF.

This clonotype was counted between two and nine times. The J gene is TRBJ2-2, the V gene TRBV6-2 or TRBV6-3, with D maybe TRBD2 (6 bases). V lost 6 bases and J lost 2, with 16 bases in between. This CDR3 has 16 residues. CDR1 and CDR2 from the germline V gene are MNHEY and SVGEGT. The DNA for the CDR3 is TGTGCCAGCAGCGGTTCCGGGACTGGTAACACCGGGGAGCTGTTTTTT. It yields the protein CASSGSGTGNTGELFF.

V is TRBV25-1 and J is TRBJ1-4, with D possibly being TRBD1 (5 bases). CDR3 length: 15 residues. V was trimmed by 2 bases and J by 10 bases, leaving 17 bases between them. CDR1 and CDR2 from the germline V gene are MGHDK and SYGVNS. The CDR3 is CASSEGGGLVRKLFF. In DNA form, the CDR3 reads TGTGCCAGCAGTGAAGGGGGAGGGCTCGTCAGAAAACTGTTTTTT. Supplemented by reference TRBV25-1 and TRBJ1-4, the full variable domain reads EADIYQTPRYLVIGTGKKITLECSQTMGHDKMYWYQQDPGMELHLIHYSYGVNSTEKGDLSSESTVSRIRTEHFPLTLESARPSHTSQYLCASSEGGGLVRKLFFGSGTQLSVL.

The chain links TRBV24-1 to TRBJ2-5, with 7 bases identical to TRBD1. CDR3 length equals 14 residues. With V trimmed by 3 bases and J by 4 bases, 4 bases remained unmatched. Germline V gene lookup returns CDR1 KGHDR and CDR2 SFDVKD. This CDR3 reads CATSDRGTAETQYF. The CDR3 bases are TGTGCCACCAGTGATCGAGGGACAGCAGAGACCCAGTACTTC.

The sample holds a few counts of this clonotype. This rearrangement joins TRBV5-8 to TRBJ1-5, with a possible D match to TRBD1 (6 bases). Per the germline V gene, CDR1 is SGHTS and CDR2 is YDEGEE. The CDR3 covers 15 residues. V lost 4 bases to trimming and J lost 5 bases, with 16 bases between them. CDR3 protein: CASSLPRRGDQPQHF. The DNA for the CDR3 is TGTGCCAGCAGCCTCCCCCGCAGGGGAGATCAGCCCCAGCATTTT. The entire variable domain, with the rest obtained from reference TRBV5-8 and TRBJ1-5, is as follows: EAGVTQSPTHLIKTRGQQATLRCSPISGHTSVYWYQQALGLGLQFLLWYDEGEERNRGNFPPRFSGRQFPNYSSELNVNALELEDSALYLCASSLPRRGDQPQHFGDGTRLSIL.

At least ten counts were recorded for this clonotype. This rearrangement joins TRBV15 to TRBJ2-2, with D hard to call. The CDR3 has 13 residues. Trimming took 3 bases from V and 4 from J, leaving 6 bases between them. Germline V CDR1 and CDR2: LNHNV, YYDKDF (reference sequence). The CDR3 bases are TGTGCCACCAGCAGCCACTTCACCGGGGAGCTGTTTTTT. Translated: CATSSHFTGELFF.

This sequence joins TRBV20-1 and TRBJ2-7; TRBD2 might be the D (6 bases). The CDR3 consists of 14 residues. V was pared by 5 bases and J by 3 bases, with 17 bases between. Germline V gene data show CDR1 as DFQATT and CDR2 as SNEGSKA (reference sequence). The CDR3 region has the DNA TGCAGTGCTGCCTCCACCTCGGGGGACTACGAGCAGTACTTC. This encodes CSAASTSGDYEQYF.

The chain has TRBV6-1 and TRBJ2-1, with 12 bases aligning to TRBD1. Germline V gene sequence: CDR1 MNHNS, CDR2 SASEGT. This CDR3 is 17 amino acids long. J lost 7 bases, V lost 6 bases, and 13 bases had no gene match. The DNA of the CDR3 is TGTGCCAGCAGCCGACTCGGGACAGGGGGCCCTTTGAATGAGCAGTTCTTC. Its translation: CASSRLGTGGPLNEQFF.

The chain carries TRBV20-1 and TRBJ1-2, with D perhaps matching TRBD1 (5 bases). Trimming removed 7 bases at V and 0 bases at J, with 15 bases between. CDR1 DFQATT and CDR2 SNEGSKA come from the germline V gene (reference sequence). This CDR3 region has 14 residues. The CDR3 sequence is CSVARGGPNYGYTF. The CDR3 DNA follows: TGCAGTGTTGCGAGGGGCGGACCTAACTATGGCTACACCTTC.

The chain joins TRBV28 to TRBJ2-5; no firm D call. The V gene's germline CDR1 is MDHEN and CDR2 SYDVKM. The CDR3 runs 12 residues. Trimming took 8 bases from V and 2 from J, leaving 9 bases between them. In DNA form, the CDR3 reads TGTGCCAGCGATAGTCAGCAAGAGACCCAGTACTTC. It codes for CASDSQQETQYF.

V is TRBV28 and J is TRBJ2-7; D is undetermined. The germline V and J ends were trimmed by 3 bases and 0 bases, with 18 bases remaining between them. From germline, CDR1 is MDHEN and CDR2 SYDVKM. The CDR3 extends over 17 amino acids. The chain's CDR3 is CASSFNLDVTNSYEQYF. The CDR3 DNA reads as TGTGCCAGCAGTTTTAATCTGGACGTCACGAACTCCTACGAGCAGTACTTC.

The chain combines TRBV7-9 with TRBJ1-4; maybe TRBD1 (5 bases). Germline loops: CDR1 SEHNR, CDR2 FQNEAQ (reference sequence). V was cut by 0 bases and J by 3 bases, with 11 bases left in between. The CDR3 is made up of 16 amino acids. CDR3 in DNA: TGTGCCAGCAGCTTAGCGCTTTCAGGGCCTAATGAAAAACTGTTTTTT. Its translation: CASSLALSGPNEKLFF. Complete variable domain (other parts from reference TRBV7-9 and TRBJ1-4): DTGVSQNPRHKITKRGQNVTFRCDPISEHNRLYWYRQTLGQGPEFLTYFQNEAQLEKSRLLSDRFSAERPKGSFSTLEIQRTEQGDSAMYLCASSLALSGPNEKLFFGSGTQLSVL.